A single sample is the source of the 6 T cell receptor beta chains below, sequenced in a study of T cell responses to AZD1222 COVID-19 vaccine. Produced via immunoSEQ multiplex PCR; TCRdb's table is partial and in-frame only. The sample yields about 120,000 clones, approximately 93% seen once. Source: peripheral blood, taken on day 0 of AZD1222 vaccination. These receptors originate from an adult in good health.

The chain combines TRBV30 with TRBJ1-1; D not resolved. In germline, CDR1 is GTSNPN, CDR2 SVGIG (reference sequence). V was pared by 7 bases and J by 0 bases, with 12 bases between. The CDR3 contains 13 residues. The CDR3 here is CASRASMNTEAFF. The CDR3 nucleotides read TGTGCCTCAAGGGCAAGCATGAACACTGAAGCTTTCTTT.

This clone was counted once. V is TRBV6-4 and J is TRBJ2-5, with 12 bases lining up with TRBD1. In germline, CDR1 is MRHNA, CDR2 SNTAGT. V lost 2 bases to trimming and J lost 5 bases; unmatched junction nucleotides: 12. This CDR3 spans 18 amino acids. CDR3 nucleotides: TGTGCCAGCAGTGACACGTGTAGGGACAGGGGGCTTAGGGAGACCCAGTACTTC. This translates into CASSDTCRDRGLRETQYF.

The chain carries TRBV5-1 and TRBJ1-2; a possible D gene is TRBD1 (6 bases). The CDR3 is made up of 13 amino acids. Deletions cut 1 base from V and 8 bases from J, with 12 bases between. Germline loops: CDR1 SGHRS, CDR2 YFSETQ. The CDR3 loop is CASSLSGAQGYTF. The CDR3 DNA follows: TGCGCCAGCAGCTTGTCAGGGGCGCAGGGCTACACCTTC.

The genes are TRBV6-1 and TRBJ2-3, with D perhaps assigned TRBD1 or TRBD2 (6 bases each). This CDR3 region has 17 residues. V lost 0 bases, J lost 5 bases, and 18 bases lay in between. Germline V CDR1 and CDR2: MNHNS, SASEGT. The CDR3 region has the DNA TGTGCCAGCAGTGAAGCTTACCGGGCCAGGGGAGGAGATACGCAGTATTTT. Translation gives CASSEAYRARGGDTQYF.

J is TRBJ1-5 and V is TRBV19, with 9 bases fitting TRBD1. The V gene end was trimmed by 5 bases and the J gene end by 5 bases; junction bases not matched to a gene: 25. The CDR3 spans 21 residues. Germline V gives CDR1 LNHDA, CDR2 SQIVND (reference sequence). The CDR3 reads CASSSGRPTTRLTGGHQPQHF. The CDR3 DNA sequence: TGTGCCAGTAGTTCTGGGCGTCCCACCACTCGTTTGACAGGGGGACATCAGCCCCAGCATTTT. Together with reference TRBV19 and TRBJ1-5, the CDR3 gives the full variable domain: DGGITQSPKYLFRKEGQNVTLSCEQNLNHDAMYWYRQDPGQGLRLIYYSQIVNDFQKGDIAEGYSVSREKKESFPLTVTSAQKNPTAFYLCASSSGRPTTRLTGGHQPQHFGDGTRLSIL.

This clone appeared a few times. This chain connects TRBV4-1 to TRBJ1-6; possibly TRBD1 for D (6 bases). The CDR3 length is 16 residues. Germline V gene sequence: CDR1 MGHRA, CDR2 YSYEKL. V was trimmed by 3 bases and J by 6 bases, leaving 15 bases between them. CDR3 sequence: CASSQSGGLSNSPLHF. In DNA, the CDR3 is TGCGCCAGCAGCCAGTCGGGGGGCTTAAGTAATTCACCCCTCCACTTT.